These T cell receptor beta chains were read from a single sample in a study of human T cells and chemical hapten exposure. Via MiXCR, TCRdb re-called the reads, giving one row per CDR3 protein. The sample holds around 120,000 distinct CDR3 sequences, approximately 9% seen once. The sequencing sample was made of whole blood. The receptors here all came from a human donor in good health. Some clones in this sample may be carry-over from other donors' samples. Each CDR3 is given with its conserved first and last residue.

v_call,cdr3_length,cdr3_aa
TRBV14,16,CASSQVINTGNYGYTF
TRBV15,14,CATSSRAANSPLHF
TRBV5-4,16,CASSSKQDSIFSGYTF
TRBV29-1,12,CSVGQGAEKLFF
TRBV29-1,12,CSAGGGSTEAFF
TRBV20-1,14,CSASSQGLAYEQYF
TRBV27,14,CASSSLQGANEQYF
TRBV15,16,CATSRDRGSRAYEQFF
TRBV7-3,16,CASSSGGSSSYNEQFF
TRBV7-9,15,CASSPSGGQYNEQFF
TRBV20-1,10,CSGGVDEQFF
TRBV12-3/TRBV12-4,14,CASSQRVGVAEAFF
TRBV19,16,CASSIRAAGSNQPQHF
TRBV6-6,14,CASSYDEANNEQFF
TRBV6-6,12,CASSRPRNEQFF
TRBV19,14,CASRVGSGYNEQFF
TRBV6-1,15,CASSEAPGSSYEQYF
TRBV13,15,CASSLVASVNYGYTF
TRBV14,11,CASSQGNTQYF
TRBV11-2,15,CASSPRQGWTGELFF
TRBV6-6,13,CASSYSDTYEQYF
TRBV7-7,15,CASSLGLAGAGEQFF
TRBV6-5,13,CASSEQGAGELFF
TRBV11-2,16,CASSLRRTGHYNEQFF
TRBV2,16,CASSISEDRVNYGYTF
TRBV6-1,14,CASSRDRGYNEQFF